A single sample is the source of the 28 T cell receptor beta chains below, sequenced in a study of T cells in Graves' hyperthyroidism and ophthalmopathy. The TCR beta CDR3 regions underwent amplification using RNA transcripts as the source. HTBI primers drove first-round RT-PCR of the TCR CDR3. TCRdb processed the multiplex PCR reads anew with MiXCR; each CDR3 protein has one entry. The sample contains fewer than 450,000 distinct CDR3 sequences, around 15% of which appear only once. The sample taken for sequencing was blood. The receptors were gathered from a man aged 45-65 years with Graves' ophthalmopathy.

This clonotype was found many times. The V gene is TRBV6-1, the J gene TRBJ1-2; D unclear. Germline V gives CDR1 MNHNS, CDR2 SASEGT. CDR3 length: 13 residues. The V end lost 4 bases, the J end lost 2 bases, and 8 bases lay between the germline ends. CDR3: CASSASTNYGYTF. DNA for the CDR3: TGTGCCAGCAGTGCGTCGACCAACTATGGCTACACCTTC.

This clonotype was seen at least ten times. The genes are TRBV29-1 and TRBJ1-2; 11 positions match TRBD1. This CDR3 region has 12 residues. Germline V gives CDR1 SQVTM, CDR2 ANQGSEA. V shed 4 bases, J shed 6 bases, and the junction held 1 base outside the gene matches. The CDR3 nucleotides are TGCAGCGTTGGGACAGGGGGCCATGGCTACACCTTC. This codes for CSVGTGGHGYTF.

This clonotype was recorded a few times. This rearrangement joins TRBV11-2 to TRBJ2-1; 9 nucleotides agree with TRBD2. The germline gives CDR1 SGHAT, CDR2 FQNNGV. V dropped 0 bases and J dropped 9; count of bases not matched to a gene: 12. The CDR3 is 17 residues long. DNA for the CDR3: TGTGCCAGCAGCTTAGATGGTCTAGCGGGATGGAACGCTGAGCAGTTCTTC. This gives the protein CASSLDGLAGWNAEQFF.

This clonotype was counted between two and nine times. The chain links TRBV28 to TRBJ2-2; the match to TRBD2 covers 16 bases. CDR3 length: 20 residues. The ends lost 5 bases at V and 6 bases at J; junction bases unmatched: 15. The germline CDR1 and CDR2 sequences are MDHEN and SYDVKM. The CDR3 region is CASSPIASGTSGRAAGELFF. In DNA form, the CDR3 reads TGTGCCAGCAGTCCCATAGCCTCCGGGACTAGCGGGAGGGCAGCCGGGGAGCTGTTTTTT.

CDR3 bases: TGCAGTGCAGAAGCCGGGACTAGCTCATGGGGTGAGCAGTTCTTC. This gives the protein CSAEAGTSSWGEQFF. The chain couples TRBV20-1 to TRBJ2-1, with 9 bases aligning to TRBD2. CDR3 length equals 15 residues. After removal of 6 bases from V and 9 bases from J, the junction contained 15 bases not matched to a gene. The germline gives CDR1 DFQATT, CDR2 SNEGSKA (reference sequence).

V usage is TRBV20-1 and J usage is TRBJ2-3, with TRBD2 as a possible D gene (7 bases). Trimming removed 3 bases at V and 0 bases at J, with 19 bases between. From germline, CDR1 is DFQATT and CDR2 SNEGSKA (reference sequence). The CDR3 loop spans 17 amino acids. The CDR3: CSASSSWGGGSTDTQYF. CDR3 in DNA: TGCAGTGCTAGTAGCTCTTGGGGGGGCGGGAGCACAGATACGCAGTATTTT.

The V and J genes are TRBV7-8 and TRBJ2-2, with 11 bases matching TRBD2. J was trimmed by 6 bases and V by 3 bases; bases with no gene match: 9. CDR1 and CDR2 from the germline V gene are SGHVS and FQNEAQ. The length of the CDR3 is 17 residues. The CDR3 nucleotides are TGTGCCAGCAGCTTCCTCGGGACTAGCGGTACTGCCGGGGAGCTGTTTTTT. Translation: CASSFLGTSGTAGELFF.

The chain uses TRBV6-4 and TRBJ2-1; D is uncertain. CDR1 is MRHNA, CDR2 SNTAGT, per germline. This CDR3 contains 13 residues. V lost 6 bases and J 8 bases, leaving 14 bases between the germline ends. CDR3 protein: CASSATQVDEQFF. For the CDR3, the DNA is TGTGCCAGCAGCGCAACTCAGGTCGATGAGCAGTTCTTC.

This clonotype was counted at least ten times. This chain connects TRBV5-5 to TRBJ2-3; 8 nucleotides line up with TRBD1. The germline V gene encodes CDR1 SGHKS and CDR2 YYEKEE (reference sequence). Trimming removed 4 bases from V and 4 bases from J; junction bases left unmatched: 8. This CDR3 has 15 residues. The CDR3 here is CASSRTGLESDTQYF. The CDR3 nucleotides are TGTGCCAGCAGCCGGACAGGGTTAGAATCAGATACGCAGTATTTT.

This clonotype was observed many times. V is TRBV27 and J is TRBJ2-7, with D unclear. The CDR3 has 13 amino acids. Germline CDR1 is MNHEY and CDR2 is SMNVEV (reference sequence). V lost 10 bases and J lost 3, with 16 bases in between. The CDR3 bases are TGTGCCATTGGCGGACGGGTAAACTACGAGCAGTACTTC. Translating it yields CAIGGRVNYEQYF.

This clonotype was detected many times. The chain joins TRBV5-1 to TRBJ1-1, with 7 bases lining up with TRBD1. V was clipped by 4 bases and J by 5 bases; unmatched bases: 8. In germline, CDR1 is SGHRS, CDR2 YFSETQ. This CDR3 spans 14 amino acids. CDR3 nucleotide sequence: TGCGCCAGCAGCCGGGACAGCCAAATGACTGAAGCTTTCTTT. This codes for CASSRDSQMTEAFF.

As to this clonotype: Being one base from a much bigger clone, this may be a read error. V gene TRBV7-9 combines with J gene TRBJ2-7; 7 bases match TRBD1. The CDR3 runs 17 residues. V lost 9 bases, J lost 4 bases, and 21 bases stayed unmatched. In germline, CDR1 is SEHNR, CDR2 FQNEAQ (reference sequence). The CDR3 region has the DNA TGTGCCAGGAGCCCACGAGGTGACAGGGTCGAAAGGTACGAGCAGTACTTC. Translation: CARSPRGDRVERYEQYF.

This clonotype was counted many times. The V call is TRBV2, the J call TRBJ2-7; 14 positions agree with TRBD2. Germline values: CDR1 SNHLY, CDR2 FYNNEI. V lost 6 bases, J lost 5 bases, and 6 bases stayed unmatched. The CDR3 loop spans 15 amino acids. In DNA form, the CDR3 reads TGTGCCAGCAGCGCGACTAGCGGGAGGGCCCACGAGCAGTACTTC. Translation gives CASSATSGRAHEQYF.

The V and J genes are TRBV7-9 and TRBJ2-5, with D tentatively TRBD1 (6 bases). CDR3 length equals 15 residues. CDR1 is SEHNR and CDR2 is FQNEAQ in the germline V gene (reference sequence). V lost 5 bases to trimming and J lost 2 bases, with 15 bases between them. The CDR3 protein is CASSPSRTVQETQYF. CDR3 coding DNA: TGTGCCAGCAGCCCCTCTCGGACAGTACAAGAGACCCAGTACTTC.

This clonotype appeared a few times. The CDR3 coding sequence is TGTGCCAGCAGCACCACAGGGGGTGTCTCCTACAATGAGCAGTTCTTC. It translates to CASSTTGGVSYNEQFF. V usage is TRBV28 and J usage is TRBJ2-1; 8 bases match TRBD1. The CDR3 covers 16 residues. Germline values: CDR1 MDHEN, CDR2 SYDVKM. V shed 6 bases, J shed 0 bases, and the junction held 7 bases outside the gene matches.

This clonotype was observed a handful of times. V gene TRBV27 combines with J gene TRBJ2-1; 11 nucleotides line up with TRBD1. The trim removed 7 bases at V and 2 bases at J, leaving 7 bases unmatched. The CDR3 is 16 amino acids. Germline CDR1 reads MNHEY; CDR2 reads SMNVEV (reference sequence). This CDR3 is CASKTRDRGTYNEQFF. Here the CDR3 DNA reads TGTGCCAGCAAAACCCGGGACAGGGGGACCTACAATGAGCAGTTCTTC.

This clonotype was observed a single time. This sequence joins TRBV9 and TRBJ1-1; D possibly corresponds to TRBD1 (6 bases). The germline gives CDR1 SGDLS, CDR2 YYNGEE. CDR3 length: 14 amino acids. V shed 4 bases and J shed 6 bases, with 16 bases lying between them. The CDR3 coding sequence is TGTGCCAGCAGCCCCACGGGGGGGGGCTCTGAAGCTTTCTTT. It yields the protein CASSPTGGGSEAFF.

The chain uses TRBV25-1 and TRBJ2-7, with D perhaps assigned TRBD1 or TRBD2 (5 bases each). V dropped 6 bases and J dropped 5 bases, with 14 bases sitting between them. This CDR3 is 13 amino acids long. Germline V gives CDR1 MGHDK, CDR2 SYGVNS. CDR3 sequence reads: CASSEPGTNEQYF. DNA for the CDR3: TGTGCCAGCAGCGAGCCGGGGACCAACGAGCAGTACTTC.

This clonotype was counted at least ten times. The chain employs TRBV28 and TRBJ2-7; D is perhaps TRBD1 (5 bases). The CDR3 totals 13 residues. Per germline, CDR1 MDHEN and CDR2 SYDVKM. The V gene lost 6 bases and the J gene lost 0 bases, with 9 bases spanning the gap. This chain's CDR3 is CASRMTASYEQYF. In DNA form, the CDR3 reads TGTGCCAGCAGAATGACAGCCTCCTACGAGCAGTACTTC.

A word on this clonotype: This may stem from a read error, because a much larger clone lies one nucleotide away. The CDR3 DNA is TGTGCCAGCAGCTTAGTGTCTTTGCGGGAGTCCCACGAGCAGTACTTC. It codes for CASSLVSLRESHEQYF. The chain links TRBV11-2 to TRBJ2-7; 7 nucleotides line up with TRBD2. Per germline, CDR1 SGHAT and CDR2 FQNNGV. CDR3 length: 16 residues. J lost 5 bases, V lost 1 base, and 11 bases had no gene match.

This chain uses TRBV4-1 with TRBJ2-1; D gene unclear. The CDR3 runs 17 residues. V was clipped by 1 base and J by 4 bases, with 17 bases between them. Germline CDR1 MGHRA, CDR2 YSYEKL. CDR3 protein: CASSQGKVAKPYNEQFF. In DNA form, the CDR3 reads TGCGCCAGCAGCCAAGGGAAGGTAGCAAAACCATACAATGAGCAGTTCTTC.

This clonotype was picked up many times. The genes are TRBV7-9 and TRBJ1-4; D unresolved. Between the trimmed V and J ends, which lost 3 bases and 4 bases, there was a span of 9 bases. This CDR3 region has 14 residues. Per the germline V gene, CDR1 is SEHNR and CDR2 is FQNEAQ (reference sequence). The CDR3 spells CASSLETRNEKLFF. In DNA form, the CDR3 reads TGTGCCAGCAGCTTGGAGACACGTAATGAAAAACTGTTTTTT.

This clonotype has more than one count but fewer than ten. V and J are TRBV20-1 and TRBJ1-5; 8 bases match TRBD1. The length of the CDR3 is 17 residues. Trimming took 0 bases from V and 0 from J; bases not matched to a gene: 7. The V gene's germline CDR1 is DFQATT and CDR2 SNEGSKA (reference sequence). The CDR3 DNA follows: TGCAGTGCTAGAGAGATGGGACAGGAGCTTAGCAATCAGCCCCAGCATTTT. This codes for CSAREMGQELSNQPQHF.

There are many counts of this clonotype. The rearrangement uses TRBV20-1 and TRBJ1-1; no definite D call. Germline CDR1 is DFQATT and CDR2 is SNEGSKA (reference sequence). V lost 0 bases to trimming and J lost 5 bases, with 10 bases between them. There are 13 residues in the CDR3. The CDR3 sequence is CSARDTKWTEAFF. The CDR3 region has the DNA TGCAGTGCTAGAGATACTAAGTGGACTGAAGCTTTCTTT.

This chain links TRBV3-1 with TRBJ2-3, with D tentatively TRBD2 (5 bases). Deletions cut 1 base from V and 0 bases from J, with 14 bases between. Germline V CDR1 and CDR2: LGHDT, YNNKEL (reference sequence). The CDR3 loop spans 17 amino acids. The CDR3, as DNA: TGTGCCAGCAGCCAAGTAGGAAGCGGTTCGAGCACAGATACGCAGTATTTT. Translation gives CASSQVGSGSSTDTQYF.

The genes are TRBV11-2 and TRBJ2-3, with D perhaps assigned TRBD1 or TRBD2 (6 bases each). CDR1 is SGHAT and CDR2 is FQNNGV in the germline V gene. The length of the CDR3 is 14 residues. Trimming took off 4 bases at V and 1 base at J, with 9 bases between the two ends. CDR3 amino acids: CASSSGARTDTQYF. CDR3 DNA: TGTGCCAGCAGCTCGGGGGCCCGCACAGATACGCAGTATTTT. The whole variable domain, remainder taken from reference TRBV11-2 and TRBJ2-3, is EAGVAQSPRYKIIEKRQSVAFWCNPISGHATLYWYQQILGQGPKLLIQFQNNGVVDDSQLPKDRFSAERLKGVDSTLKIQPAKLEDSAVYLCASSSGARTDTQYFGPGTRLTVL.

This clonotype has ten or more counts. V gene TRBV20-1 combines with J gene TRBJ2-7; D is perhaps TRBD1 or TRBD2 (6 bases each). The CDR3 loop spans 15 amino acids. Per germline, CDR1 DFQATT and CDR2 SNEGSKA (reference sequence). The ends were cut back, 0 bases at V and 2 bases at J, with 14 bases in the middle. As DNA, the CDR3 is TGCAGTGCTAGAGAAAGTGGGGGGCGCGCCTACGAGCAGTACTTC. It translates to CSARESGGRAYEQYF.

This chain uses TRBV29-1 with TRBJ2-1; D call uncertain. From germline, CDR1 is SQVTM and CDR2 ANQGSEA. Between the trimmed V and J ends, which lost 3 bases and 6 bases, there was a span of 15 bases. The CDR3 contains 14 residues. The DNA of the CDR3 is TGCAGCGTTGATAGGGATAGGGCAGGCAATGAGCAGTTCTTC. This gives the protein CSVDRDRAGNEQFF.